The T cell receptor (beta chain) described here comes from a study of blood T cell repertoires in COVID-19 (dated by TCRdb to the early 2020s). Looking at the study overall: The collaborator samples originated in the United States, Italy and Spain and spanned the acute and convalescent phases of COVID-19. The material from the prospective study consisted of cDNA or gDNA derived from T cells, B-cell-depleted T cells, or PBMCs. Deeply sampled blood TCRbeta repertoires from subjects exposed to, actively infected with, or recovered from COVID-19 were included in the dataset. The repertoires were released in a freely available public database intended as a resource for research on the immune response to SARS-CoV-2. The samples were drawn from two sources: the first 160 participants of the ongoing ImmuneRACE study, and fewer than 1,500 subjects contributed by 6 global collaborators. A de-identified subject ID, COVID-19 status, age in years and sex were almost always included in the sample metadata. Where available, HLA class I and class II types were obtained from metadata supplied by the sample provider rather than from assay-based typing. Overall study results and their limits: The amount of clinical and demographic metadata varied by source and participant and was provided uncurated.

TCRbeta CDR3 regions were amplified from genomic DNA by means of the immunoSEQ Assay, a bias-controlled multiplex PCR. From the authors' description of their analysis: The number of nucleated cells in each sample was estimated from the amplification of reference gene primers within the assay. To quantify the absolute abundance of each unique TCRbeta CDR3 rearrangement, sequence reads were collapsed and filtered. For each sample, productive Simpson clonality was calculated by taking the square root of Simpson's diversity index across productive rearrangements. The immuneACCESS repertoire file appears here via TCRdb, limited to in-frame rearrangements. These files lack a portion of the clones; in checked studies, under half of the deficit traces to unresolved V genes, and the cause of the others is not known. V and J calls and clone size come straight from that table; D and trimming were deduced from the DNA. This sample lists roughly 32,000 clones; 80% to 90% were detected once. 5% to 6.5% of the sample is held by the ten biggest clonotypes.

Comments on this clone: It has no known antigen specificity. Per-base qualities were not stored, and no clone one base away is much larger.

Collaborating institutions collected whole blood in K2EDTA tubes following their own protocols. Collaborator samples were shipped for TCRbeta analysis as frozen whole blood, isolated PBMCs, or DNA extracted from either sample type. The trim is 2 bases for V and 2 bases for J, with a gap of 18 bases between the germline ends. The CDR3 contains 18 residues, cysteine and phenylalanine counted. Only the CDR3 DNA is retained, 54 bases long and in frame from the first base. As encoded in the germline V gene, CDR1 is MDHEN while CDR2 is SYDVKM. The chain is assembled from TRBV28 and TRBJ1-4; matching of 5 bases hints at TRBD1 as the D gene. Sequenced material: peripheral blood. The sequence derives from an elderly woman with active or convalescent COVID-19. The DNA sequence follows: TGTGCCAGCAGTTTAGGGCAGGGAAAAGGTGGGACTAATGAAAAACTGTTTTTT. It codes for CASSLGQGKGGTNEKLFF.